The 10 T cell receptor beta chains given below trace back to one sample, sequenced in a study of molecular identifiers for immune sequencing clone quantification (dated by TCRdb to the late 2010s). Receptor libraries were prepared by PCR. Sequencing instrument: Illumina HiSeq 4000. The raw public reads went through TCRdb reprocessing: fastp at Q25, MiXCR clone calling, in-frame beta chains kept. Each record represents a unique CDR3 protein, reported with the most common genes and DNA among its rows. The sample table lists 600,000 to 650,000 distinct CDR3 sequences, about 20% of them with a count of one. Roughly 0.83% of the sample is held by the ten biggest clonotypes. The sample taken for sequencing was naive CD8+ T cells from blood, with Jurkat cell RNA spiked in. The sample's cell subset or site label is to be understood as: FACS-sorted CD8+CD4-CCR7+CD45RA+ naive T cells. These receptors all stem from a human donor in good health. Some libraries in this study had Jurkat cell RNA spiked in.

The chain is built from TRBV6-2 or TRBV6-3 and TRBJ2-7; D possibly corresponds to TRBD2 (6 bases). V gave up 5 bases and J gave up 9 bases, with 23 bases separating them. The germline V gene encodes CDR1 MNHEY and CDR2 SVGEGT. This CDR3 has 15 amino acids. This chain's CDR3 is CASSGPGLILFGQYF. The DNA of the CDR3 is TGTGCCAGCAGTGGGCCGGGACTCATACTTTTTGGGCAGTACTTC.

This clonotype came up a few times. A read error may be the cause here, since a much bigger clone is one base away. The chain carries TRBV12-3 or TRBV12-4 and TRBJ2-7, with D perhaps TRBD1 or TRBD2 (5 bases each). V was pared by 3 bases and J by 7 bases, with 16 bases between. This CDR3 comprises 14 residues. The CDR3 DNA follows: TGTGCCAGCAGTTTGTCGGGGCCCTCAAGGGAGCAGTACTTC. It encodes CASSLSGPSREQYF.

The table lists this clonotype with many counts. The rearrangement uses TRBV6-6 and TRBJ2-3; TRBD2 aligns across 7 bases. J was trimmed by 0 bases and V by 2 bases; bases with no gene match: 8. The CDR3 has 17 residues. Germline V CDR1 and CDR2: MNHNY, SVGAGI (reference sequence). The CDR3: CASSYTALAGSTDTQYF. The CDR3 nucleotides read TGTGCCAGCAGTTACACAGCATTAGCGGGCAGCACAGATACGCAGTATTTT.

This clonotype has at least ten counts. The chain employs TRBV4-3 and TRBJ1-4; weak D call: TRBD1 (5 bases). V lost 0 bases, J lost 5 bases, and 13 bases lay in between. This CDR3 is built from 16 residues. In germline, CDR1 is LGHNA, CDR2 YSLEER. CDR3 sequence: CASSQDRWAGNEKLFF. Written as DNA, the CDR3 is TGCGCCAGCAGCCAAGATCGATGGGCAGGGAATGAAAAACTGTTTTTT.

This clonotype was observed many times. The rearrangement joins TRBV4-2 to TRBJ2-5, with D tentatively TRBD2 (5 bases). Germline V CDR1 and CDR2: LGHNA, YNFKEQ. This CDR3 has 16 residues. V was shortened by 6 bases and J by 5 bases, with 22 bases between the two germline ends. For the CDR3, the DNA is TGTGCCAGCAGTCCCACCAGCCCCAAACCGGGGGAGACCCAGTACTTC. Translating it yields CASSPTSPKPGETQYF.

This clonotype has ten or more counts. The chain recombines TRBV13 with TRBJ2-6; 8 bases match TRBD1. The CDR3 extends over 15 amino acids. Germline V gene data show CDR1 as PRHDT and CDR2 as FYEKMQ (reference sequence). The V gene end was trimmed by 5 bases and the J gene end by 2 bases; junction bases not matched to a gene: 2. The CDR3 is CASSKTGAGANVLTF. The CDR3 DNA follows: TGTGCCAGCAGCAAGACAGGGGCTGGGGCCAACGTCCTGACTTTC.

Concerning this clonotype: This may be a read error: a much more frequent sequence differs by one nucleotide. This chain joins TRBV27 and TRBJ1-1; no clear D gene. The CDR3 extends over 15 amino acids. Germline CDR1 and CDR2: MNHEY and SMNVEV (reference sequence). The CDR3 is CACSLSGGRSTEAFF. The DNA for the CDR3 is TGTGCCTGCAGTTTATCCGGTGGCAGGTCCACTGAAGCTTTCTTT.

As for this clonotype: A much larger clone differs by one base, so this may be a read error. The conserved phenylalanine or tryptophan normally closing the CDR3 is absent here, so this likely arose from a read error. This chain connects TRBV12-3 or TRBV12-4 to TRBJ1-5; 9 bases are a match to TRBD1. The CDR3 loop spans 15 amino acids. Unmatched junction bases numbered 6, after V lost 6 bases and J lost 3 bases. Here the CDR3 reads CASSRDRGNNQPQHS. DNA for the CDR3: TGTGCCAGCAGCCGCGACAGGGGGAACAATCAGCCCCAGCATTCT.

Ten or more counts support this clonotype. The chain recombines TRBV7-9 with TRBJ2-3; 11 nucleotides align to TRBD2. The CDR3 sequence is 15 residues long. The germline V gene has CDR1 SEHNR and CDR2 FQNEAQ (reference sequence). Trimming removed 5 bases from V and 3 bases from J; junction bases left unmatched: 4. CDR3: CASSPLAGETDTQYF. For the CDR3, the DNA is TGTGCCAGCAGCCCACTAGCGGGAGAAACAGATACGCAGTATTTT.

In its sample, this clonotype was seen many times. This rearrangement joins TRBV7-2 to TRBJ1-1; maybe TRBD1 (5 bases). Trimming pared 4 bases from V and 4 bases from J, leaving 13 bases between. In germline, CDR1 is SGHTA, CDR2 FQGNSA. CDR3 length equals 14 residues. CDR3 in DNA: TGTGCCAGCAGCTCCAGGGTATTGGGCACTGAAGCTTTCTTT. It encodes CASSSRVLGTEAFF.